Listed below are T cell receptor beta chains from one sample, sequenced in a study of blood T cells in healthy people across ages. TCRdb called the 5' RACE reads again in MiXCR, with one record for every CDR3 protein. The sample consists of about 810,000 distinct CDR3 sequences, roughly 34% of them appearing once. Sequencing input: blood. These TCRs come from a man between 18 and 35 years old in good health. The conserved cysteine and the conserved F or W are not part of the CDR3 here.

CDR3aa,v_gene,j_gene
ASSVSGGTSYEQF,TRBV18,TRBJ2-1
ASSGGPLMENEQY,TRBV2,TRBJ2-5
ASIYPGGPLKDTQY,TRBV5-5,TRBJ2-3
ASTREASVNEQF,TRBV19,TRBJ2-1
ASSLDYTDNSPLH,TRBV5-5,TRBJ1-6
AITEGAGTEAF,TRBV10-3,TRBJ1-1
ASSSSGADYNEQF,TRBV7-3,TRBJ2-1
ASSLTGQGSYGYT,TRBV7-9,TRBJ1-2
ASSPLTSNGLEAQY,TRBV3-1,TRBJ2-5
ASTSTTGYEQY,TRBV6-5,TRBJ2-7
ASSYGVNNQPQH,TRBV12-3/TRBV12-4,TRBJ1-5
ASSGRLAGYNEQY,TRBV9,TRBJ2-5
SASKSGQGYQPQH,TRBV20-1,TRBJ1-5
ASSLESGPTWETQY,TRBV7-9,TRBJ2-5
ASSSRGTTDTQY,TRBV5-4,TRBJ2-3
TSTGGTAQY,TRBV27,TRBJ2-3
ASTPNPGGDDGELF,TRBV7-2,TRBJ2-2
SARSRGGYT,TRBV20-1,TRBJ1-2
ASVSVQETQY,TRBV2,TRBJ2-5
ASSHYKDGNNEQF,TRBV4-3,TRBJ2-1
ASSVAADLYEQY,TRBV5-1,TRBJ2-7
ASSPDSLLGTEAF,TRBV7-6,TRBJ1-1
ATSGGAGQETQY,TRBV9,TRBJ2-5
ASSYERGAIGEQF,TRBV6-2/TRBV6-3,TRBJ2-1
ASSQTSRQETQY,TRBV4-3,TRBJ2-5
ASSTRTGANNEKLF,TRBV5-1,TRBJ1-4
ATASTSGGYNEQY,TRBV6-5,TRBJ2-7
ASSLVRGIGLNTGELF,TRBV5-1,TRBJ2-2
AREQGAPASSYEQY,TRBV4-3,TRBJ2-7